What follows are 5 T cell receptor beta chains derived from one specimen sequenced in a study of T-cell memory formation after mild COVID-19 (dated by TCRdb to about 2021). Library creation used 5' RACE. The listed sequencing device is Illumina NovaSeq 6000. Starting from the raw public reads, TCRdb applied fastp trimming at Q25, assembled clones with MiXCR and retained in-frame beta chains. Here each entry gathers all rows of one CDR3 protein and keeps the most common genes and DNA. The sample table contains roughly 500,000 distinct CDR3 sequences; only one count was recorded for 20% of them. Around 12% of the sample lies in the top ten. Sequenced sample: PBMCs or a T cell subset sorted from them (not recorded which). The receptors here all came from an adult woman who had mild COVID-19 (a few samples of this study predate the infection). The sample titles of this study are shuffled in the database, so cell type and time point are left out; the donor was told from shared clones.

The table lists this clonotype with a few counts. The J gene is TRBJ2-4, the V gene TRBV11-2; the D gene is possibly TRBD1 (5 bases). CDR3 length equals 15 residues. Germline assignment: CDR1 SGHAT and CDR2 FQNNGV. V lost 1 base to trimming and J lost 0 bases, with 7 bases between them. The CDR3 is CASSLVTVAKNIQYF. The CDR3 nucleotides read TGTGCCAGCAGCTTAGTGACAGTAGCCAAAAACATTCAGTACTTC.

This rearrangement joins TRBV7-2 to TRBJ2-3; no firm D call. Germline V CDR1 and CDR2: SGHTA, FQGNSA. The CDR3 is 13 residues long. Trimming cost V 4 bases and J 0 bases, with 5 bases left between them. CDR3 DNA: TGTGCCAGCAGCTCATTTAGCACAGATACGCAGTATTTT. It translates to CASSSFSTDTQYF.

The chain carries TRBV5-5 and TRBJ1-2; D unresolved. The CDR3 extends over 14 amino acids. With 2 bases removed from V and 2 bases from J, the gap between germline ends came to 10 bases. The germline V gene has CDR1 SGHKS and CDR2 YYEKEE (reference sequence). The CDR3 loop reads CASSFNARNYGYTF. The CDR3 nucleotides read TGTGCCAGCAGCTTCAACGCGAGAAACTATGGCTACACCTTC.

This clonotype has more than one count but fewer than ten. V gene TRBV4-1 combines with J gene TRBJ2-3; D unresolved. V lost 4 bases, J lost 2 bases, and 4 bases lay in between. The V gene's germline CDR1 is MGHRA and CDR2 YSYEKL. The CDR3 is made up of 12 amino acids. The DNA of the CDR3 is TGCGCCAGCAGCCGTTTCACAGATACGCAGTATTTT. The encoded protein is CASSRFTDTQYF.

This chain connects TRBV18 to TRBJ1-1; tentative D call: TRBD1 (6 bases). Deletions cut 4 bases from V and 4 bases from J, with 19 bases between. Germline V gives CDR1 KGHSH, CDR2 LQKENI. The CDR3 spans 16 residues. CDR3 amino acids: CASSQTGGFAGTEAFF. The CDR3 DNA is TGTGCCAGCTCACAGACAGGAGGCTTCGCGGGCACTGAAGCTTTCTTT.